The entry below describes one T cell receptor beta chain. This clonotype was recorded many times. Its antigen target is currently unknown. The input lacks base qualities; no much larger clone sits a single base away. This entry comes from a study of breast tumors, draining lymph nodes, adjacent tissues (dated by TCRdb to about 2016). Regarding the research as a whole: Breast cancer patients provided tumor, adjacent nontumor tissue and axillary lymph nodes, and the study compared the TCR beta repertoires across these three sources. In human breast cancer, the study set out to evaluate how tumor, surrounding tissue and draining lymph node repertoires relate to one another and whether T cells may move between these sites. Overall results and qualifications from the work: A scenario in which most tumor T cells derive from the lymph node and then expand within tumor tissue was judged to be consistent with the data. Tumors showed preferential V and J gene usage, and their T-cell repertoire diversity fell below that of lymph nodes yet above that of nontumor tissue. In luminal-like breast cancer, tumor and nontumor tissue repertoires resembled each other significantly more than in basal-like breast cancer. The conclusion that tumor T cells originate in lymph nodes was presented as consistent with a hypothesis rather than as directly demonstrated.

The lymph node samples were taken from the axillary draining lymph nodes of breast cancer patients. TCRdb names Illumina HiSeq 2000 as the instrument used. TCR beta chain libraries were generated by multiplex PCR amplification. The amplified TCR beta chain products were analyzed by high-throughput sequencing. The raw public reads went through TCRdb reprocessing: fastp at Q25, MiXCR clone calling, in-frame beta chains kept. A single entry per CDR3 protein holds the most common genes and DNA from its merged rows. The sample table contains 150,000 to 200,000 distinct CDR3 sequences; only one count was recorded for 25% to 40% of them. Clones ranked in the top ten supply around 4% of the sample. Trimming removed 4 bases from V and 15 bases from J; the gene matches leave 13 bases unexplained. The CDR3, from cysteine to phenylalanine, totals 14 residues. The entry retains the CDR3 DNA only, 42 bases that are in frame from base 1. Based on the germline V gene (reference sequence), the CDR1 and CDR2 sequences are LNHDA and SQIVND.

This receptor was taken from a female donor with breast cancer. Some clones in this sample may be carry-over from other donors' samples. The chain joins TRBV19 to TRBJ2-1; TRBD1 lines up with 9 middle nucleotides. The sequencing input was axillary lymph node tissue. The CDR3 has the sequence CASSSYGTGTARFF. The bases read TGTGCCAGTAGTAGCTACGGGACAGGGACGGCCCGGTTCTTC.